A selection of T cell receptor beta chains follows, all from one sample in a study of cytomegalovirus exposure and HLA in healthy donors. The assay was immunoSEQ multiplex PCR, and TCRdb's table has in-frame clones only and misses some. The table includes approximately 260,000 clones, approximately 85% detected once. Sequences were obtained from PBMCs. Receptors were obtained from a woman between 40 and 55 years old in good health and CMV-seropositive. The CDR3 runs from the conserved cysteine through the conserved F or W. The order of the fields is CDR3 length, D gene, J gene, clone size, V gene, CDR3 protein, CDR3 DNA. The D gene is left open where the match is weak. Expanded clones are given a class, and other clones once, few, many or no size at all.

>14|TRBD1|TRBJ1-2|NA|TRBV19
CASSTGQGALGYTF
TGTGCCAGTAGTACCGGACAGGGGGCGTTGGGCTACACCTTC
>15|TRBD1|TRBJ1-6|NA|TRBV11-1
CASSFAGTGNSPLHF
TGTGCCAGCAGCTTCGCCGGGACAGGGAATTCACCCCTCCACTTT
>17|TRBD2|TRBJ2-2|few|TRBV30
CAWSLPGTSSNTGELFF
TGTGCCTGGAGTCTCCCGGGGACTAGCAGTAACACCGGGGAGCTGTTTTTT
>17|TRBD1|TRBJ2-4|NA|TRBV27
CASSPPTGGAAKNIQYF
TGTGCCAGCAGCCCACCGACAGGGGGCGCCGCCAAAAACATTCAGTACTTC
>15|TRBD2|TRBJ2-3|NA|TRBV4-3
CASSQDGGSSYTQYF
TGCGCCAGCAGCCAAGACGGCGGGAGTAGTTATACGCAGTATTTT
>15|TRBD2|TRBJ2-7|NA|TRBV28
CASSFLADLTYEQYF
TGTGCCAGCAGTTTCCTAGCGGACCTTACCTACGAGCAGTACTTC
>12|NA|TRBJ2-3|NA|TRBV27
CASSRSTDTQYF
TGTGCCAGCAGTCGGAGCACAGATACGCAGTATTTT
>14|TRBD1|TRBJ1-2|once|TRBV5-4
CASSWDSPNYGYTF
TGTGCCAGCAGCTGGGACAGCCCTAACTATGGCTACACCTTC
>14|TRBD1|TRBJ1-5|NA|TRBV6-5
CASSVDRGNQPQHF
TGTGCCAGCAGTGTCGACAGGGGCAATCAGCCCCAGCATTTT
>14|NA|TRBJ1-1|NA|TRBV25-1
CASSEYAKNTEAFF
TGTGCCAGCAGTGAGTACGCGAAGAACACTGAAGCTTTCTTT
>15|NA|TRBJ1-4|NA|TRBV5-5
CASSPQQADSEKLFF
TGTGCCAGCAGCCCACAACAGGCGGACAGTGAAAAACTGTTTTTT
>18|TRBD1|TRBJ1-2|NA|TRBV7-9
CASSSRGPRTGEDYGYTF
TGTGCCAGCAGCTCTCGCGGCCCTCGGACAGGGGAGGACTATGGCTACACCTTC
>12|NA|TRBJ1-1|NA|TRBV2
CASSEQGFEAFF
TGTGCCAGCAGTGAACAGGGATTTGAAGCTTTCTTT
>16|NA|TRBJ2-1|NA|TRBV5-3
CARAWEAPAKYNEQFF
TGTGCCAGAGCATGGGAGGCGCCCGCTAAATACAATGAGCAGTTCTTC